This T cell receptor (beta chain) appears in the sequencing data of a study of shared clonotypes between healthy human individuals. General observations from the study: With a handful of donors compared, 4.5% to 6.5% of naive CD4 clonotypes were shared. Only blood was sampled; tissue repertoires likely differ. It was the non-shared clonotypes that had lower generation probabilities than clonotypes shared by all four donors.

Sequencing was at deep level. Profiling relied on immunoSEQ multiplex PCR, and the TCRdb table lists in-frame clones only, not all of them. The table shows some 1.1 million clones, with approximately 80% occurring only once. Points on this clone: The antigen remains undetermined.

The CDR3 is made up of 13 amino acids. Germline values: CDR1 MNHEY, CDR2 SMNVEV (reference sequence). V shed 3 bases and J shed 2 bases, with 6 bases lying between them. What was sequenced was memory CD4+ T cells from PBMCs. Subset here: CD45RA-negative fraction. V is TRBV27 and J is TRBJ2-3, with D unresolved. The TCR comes from a man between 18 and 35 years old in good health. Some clones in this sample may be carry-over from other donors' samples. CDR3 residues: CASSFFVTDTQYF. CDR3 nucleotide sequence: TGTGCCAGCAGTTTTTTTGTCACAGATACGCAGTATTTT.